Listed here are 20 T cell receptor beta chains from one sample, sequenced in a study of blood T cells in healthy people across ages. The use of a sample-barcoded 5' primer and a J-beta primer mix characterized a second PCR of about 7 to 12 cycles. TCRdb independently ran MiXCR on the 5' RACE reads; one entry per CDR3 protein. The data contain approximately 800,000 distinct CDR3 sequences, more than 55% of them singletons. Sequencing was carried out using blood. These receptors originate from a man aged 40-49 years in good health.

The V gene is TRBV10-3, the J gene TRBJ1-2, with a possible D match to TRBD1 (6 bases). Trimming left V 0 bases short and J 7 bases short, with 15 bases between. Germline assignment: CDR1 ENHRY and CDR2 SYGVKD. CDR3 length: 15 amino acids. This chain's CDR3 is CAISESSWAGAGYTF. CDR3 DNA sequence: TGTGCCATCAGTGAGTCTTCTTGGGCAGGGGCTGGCTACACCTTC.

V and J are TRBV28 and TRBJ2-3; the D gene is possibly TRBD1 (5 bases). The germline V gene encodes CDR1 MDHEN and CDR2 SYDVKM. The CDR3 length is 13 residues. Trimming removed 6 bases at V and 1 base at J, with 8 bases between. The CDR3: CASRTDGTDTQYF. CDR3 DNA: TGTGCCAGCAGGACAGATGGCACAGATACGCAGTATTTT.

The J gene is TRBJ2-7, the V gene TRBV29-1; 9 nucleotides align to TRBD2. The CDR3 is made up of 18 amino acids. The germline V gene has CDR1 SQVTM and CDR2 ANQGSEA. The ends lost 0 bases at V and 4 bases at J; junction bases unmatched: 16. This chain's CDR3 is CSVEDQGSGSGVGYEQYF. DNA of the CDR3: TGCAGCGTTGAAGATCAGGGTAGCGGGAGTGGGGTCGGGTACGAGCAGTACTTC.

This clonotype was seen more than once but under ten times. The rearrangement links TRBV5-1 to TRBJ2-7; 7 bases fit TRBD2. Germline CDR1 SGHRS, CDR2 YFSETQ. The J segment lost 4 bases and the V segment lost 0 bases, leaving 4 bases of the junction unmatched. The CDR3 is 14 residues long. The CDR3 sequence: CASSLAGGIYEQYF. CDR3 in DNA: TGCGCCAGCAGCTTGGCCGGGGGGATTTACGAGCAGTACTTC.

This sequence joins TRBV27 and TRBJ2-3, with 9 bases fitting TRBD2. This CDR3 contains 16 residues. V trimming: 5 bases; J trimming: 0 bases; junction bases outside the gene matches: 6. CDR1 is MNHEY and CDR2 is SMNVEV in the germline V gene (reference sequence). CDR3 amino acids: CASSLIAGESTDTQYF. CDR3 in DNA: TGTGCCAGCAGTCTCATAGCGGGGGAGAGCACAGATACGCAGTATTTT.

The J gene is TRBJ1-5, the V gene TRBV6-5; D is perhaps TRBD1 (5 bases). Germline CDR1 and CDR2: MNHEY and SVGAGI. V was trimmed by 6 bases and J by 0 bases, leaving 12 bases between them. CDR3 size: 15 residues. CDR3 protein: CASSSDRNSNQPQHF. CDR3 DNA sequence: TGTGCCAGCAGCTCCGACAGAAATAGCAATCAGCCCCAGCATTTT.

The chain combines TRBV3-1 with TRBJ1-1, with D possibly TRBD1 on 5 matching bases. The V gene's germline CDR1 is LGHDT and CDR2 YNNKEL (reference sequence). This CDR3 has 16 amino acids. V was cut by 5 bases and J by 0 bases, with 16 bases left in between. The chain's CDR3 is CASSGTRTGVNTEAFF. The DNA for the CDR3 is TGTGCCAGCAGCGGTACAAGAACAGGAGTGAACACTGAAGCTTTCTTT.

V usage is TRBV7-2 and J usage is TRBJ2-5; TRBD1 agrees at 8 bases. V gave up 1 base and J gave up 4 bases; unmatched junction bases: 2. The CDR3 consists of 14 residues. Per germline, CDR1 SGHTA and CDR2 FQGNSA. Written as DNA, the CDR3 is TGTGCCAGCAGCTTAGTTACAGGGGGAGAGACCCAGTACTTC. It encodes CASSLVTGGETQYF.

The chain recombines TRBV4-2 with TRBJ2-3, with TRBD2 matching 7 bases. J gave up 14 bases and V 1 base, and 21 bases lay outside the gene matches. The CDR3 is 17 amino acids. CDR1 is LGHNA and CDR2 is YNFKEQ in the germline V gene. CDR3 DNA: TGTGCCAGCAGCCAAGTTACGGGCGGGAGTGGGCACAGAGGCGCGTATTTT. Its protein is CASSQVTGGSGHRGAYF.

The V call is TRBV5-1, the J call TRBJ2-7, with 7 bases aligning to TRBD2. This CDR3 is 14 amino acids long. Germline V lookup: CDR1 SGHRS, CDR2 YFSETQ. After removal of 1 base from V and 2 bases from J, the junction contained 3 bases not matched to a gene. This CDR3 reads CASSLTSAPYEQYF. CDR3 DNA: TGCGCCAGCAGCTTGACTAGCGCGCCCTACGAGCAGTACTTC.

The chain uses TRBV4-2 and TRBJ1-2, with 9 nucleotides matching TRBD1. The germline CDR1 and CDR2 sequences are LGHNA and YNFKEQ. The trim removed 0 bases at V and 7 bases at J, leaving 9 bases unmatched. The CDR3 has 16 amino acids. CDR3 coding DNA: TGTGCCAGCAGCCAAGATCGACAGGGGGTAATTACTGGCTACACCTTC. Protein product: CASSQDRQGVITGYTF.

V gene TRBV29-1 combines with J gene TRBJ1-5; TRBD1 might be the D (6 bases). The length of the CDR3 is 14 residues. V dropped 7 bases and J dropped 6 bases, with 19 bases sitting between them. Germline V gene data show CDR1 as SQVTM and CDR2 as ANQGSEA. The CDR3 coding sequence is TGCAGCGCCACCTGGGGGGGCATTGGTCAGCCCCAGCATTTT. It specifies CSATWGGIGQPQHF.

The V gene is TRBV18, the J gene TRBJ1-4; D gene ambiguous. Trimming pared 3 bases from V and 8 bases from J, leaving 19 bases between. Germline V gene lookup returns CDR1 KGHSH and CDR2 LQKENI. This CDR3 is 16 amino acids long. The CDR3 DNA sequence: TGTGCCAGCTCACCGGAACCTCCGGACGGTAGGGAAAAACTGTTTTTT. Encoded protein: CASSPEPPDGREKLFF.

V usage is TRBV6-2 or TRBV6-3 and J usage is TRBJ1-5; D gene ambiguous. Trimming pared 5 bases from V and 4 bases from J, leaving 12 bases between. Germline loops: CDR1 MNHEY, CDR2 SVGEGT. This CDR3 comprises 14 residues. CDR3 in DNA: TGTGCCAGCAGTCCAACTCTCCTAAATCAGCCCCAGCATTTT. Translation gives CASSPTLLNQPQHF.

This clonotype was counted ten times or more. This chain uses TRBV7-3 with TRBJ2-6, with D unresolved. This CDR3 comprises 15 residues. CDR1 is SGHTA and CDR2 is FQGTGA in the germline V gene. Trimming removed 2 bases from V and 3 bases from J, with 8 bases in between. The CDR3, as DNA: TGTGCCAGCAGCTTAGGGGTTGGTGGGGCCAACGTCCTGACTTTC. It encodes CASSLGVGGANVLTF.

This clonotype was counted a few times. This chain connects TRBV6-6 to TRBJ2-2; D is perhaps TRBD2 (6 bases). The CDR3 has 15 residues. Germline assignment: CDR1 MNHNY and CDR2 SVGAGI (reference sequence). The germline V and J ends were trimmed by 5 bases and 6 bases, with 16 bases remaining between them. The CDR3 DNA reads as TGTGCCAGCAGTCCGCCGGGAGCACGTTCCGGGGAGCTGTTTTTT. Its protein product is CASSPPGARSGELFF.

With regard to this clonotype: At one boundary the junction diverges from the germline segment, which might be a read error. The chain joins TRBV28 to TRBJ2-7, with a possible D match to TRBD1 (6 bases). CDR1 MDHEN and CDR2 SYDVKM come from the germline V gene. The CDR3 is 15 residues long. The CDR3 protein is CVSSFGQIGSYEQYF. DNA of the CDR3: TGTGTCAGCAGTTTCGGACAGATTGGCTCCTACGAGCAGTACTTC.

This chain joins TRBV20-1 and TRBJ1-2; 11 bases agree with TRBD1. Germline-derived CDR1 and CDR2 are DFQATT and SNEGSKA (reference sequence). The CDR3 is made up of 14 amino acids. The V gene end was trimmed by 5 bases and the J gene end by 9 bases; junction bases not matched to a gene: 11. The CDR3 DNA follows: TGCAGTGCTCCGGGACAGGGGGATGGAGGTCGCTACACCTTC. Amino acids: CSAPGQGDGGRYTF.

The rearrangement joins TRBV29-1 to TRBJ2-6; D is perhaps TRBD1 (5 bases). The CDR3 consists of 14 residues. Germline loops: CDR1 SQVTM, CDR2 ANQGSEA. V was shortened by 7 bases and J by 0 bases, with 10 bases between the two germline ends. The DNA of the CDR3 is TGCAGCGCCAGACAGAGCTCTGGGGCCAACGTCCTGACTTTC. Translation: CSARQSSGANVLTF.

CDR3 in amino acids: CASSPRRYGEQPPQHF. CDR3 DNA: TGCGCCAGCAGCCCCCGCCGGTATGGGGAACAACCGCCCCAGCATTTT. The rearrangement uses TRBV5-1 and TRBJ1-5; D gene ambiguous. The ends were cut back, 4 bases at V and 9 bases at J, with 23 bases in the middle. CDR3 size: 16 residues. Germline lookup yields CDR1 SGHRS and CDR2 YFSETQ.